This is a list of T cell receptor beta chains from one sample in a study of T cell repertoires in cytomegalovirus infection. TCRdb independently ran MiXCR on the reads; one entry per CDR3 protein. The table has a few hundred thousand distinct CDR3 sequences, 15% to 20% seen once. Sequenced sample: CD8+ T cells from PBMCs. Every receptor here comes from a human donor in good health (CMV status not recorded). Some clones in this sample may be carry-over from other donors' samples. Both conserved end residues are trimmed from each CDR3.

V,J,CDR3
TRBV19,TRBJ2-5,ASGVYGEETQY
TRBV20-1,TRBJ2-3,SAPGGLAGADTQY
TRBV6-2/TRBV6-3,TRBJ2-5,ASTHMGGMTYRGETQY
TRBV27,TRBJ2-4,ASSLQRQGGIQY
TRBV2,TRBJ2-4,ASSDGQVIAKNIQY
TRBV11-3,TRBJ2-5,ASSPGTGGAETQY
TRBV20-1,TRBJ2-3,SAGSGRATDTQY
TRBV28,TRBJ2-7,ASSMTGNSYEQY
TRBV7-8,TRBJ1-1,ASSLATDSVLLMNTEAF
TRBV27,TRBJ1-2,ASSSGPVGYGYT
TRBV6-5,TRBJ1-3,ASSYYPNPGNTIY
TRBV28,TRBJ1-3,ASRSDGHSGNTIY
TRBV7-8,TRBJ2-7,ASSSDRADEQY
TRBV9,TRBJ2-1,ASSVTSGLVYNEQF
TRBV14,TRBJ2-1,ASSHDPRLAGDNEQF
TRBV10-3,TRBJ2-5,AISESTGRGQETQY
TRBV28,TRBJ2-7,ASSLFGTGASYEQY
TRBV19,TRBJ2-2,ASSAPGTGELF
TRBV7-6,TRBJ2-7,ASSLARSPYEQY
TRBV14,TRBJ1-1,ASSQGTGEAF
TRBV27,TRBJ1-5,ASSPRGRGNQPQH
TRBV6-2/TRBV6-3,TRBJ2-3,ASSSLAGATGQY
TRBV4-2,TRBJ2-7,ASSQDPAGGSYEQY
TRBV6-2/TRBV6-3,TRBJ2-1,ASSYAWVNNEQF
TRBV29-1,TRBJ2-1,SVEDEDQGLPYNEQF
TRBV7-9,TRBJ2-1,ASSLRVGEQF
TRBV5-1,TRBJ2-2,ASSLIGPAGAGELF
TRBV12-3/TRBV12-4,TRBJ2-3,ASSLIERADTQY
TRBV5-6,TRBJ2-6,ASSPTGYQPSGANVPT
TRBV27,TRBJ1-1,ASSKSWGGTEAF
TRBV11-2,TRBJ2-1,ATRVSNNEQF
TRBV6-5,TRBJ2-7,ASSYFGTGAYEQY
TRBV6-6,TRBJ1-5,ASGSGRNQPQH
TRBV7-2,TRBJ2-3,ASSPGGDTQY
TRBV6-6,TRBJ2-7,ASSADSSGAYEQY
TRBV6-1,TRBJ2-5,ASSPLGQLETQY
TRBV28,TRBJ1-5,ASSFLGLNQPQH
TRBV7-9,TRBJ2-7,ASSLVGTETYEQY
TRBV7-6,TRBJ2-3,ASSTRPDTQY
TRBV7-2,TRBJ2-3,ASSLGPFSTDTQY
TRBV2,TRBJ2-4,ASQALGALAKNIQY
TRBV29-1,TRBJ1-2,SVAGSDLATNYGYT
TRBV28,TRBJ2-3,ASSPSGTGVTDTQY
TRBV4-1,TRBJ1-1,ASSQELAAIYSEAF
TRBV7-2,TRBJ1-1,ASSGGAAGEAF
TRBV6-5,TRBJ2-2,ASSYQRESTGELF
TRBV7-9,TRBJ2-6,ASMVALSGANVLT
TRBV4-1,TRBJ2-5,ASSQPGRETQY
TRBV2,TRBJ1-3,ASSGDRIAGNTIY
TRBV5-5,TRBJ2-3,ASSLPTGNVGDTQY
TRBV7-8,TRBJ2-2,ASSLAGTSGLEAGELF
TRBV7-9,TRBJ1-1,ASSLGLVTEAF
TRBV11-3,TRBJ2-3,ASSLDWRTSGGQSTDTQY
TRBV7-9,TRBJ2-2,ASSGTGVGTGELF
TRBV28,TRBJ2-5,ASSSTSGGGNGYQETQY
TRBV29-1,TRBJ2-7,SVEGGDGSSYEQY
TRBV28,TRBJ2-5,ASSFLQEQETQY
TRBV29-1,TRBJ2-5,SVVRGWGLQETQY